This T cell receptor (beta chain) originates from a study of tumor-infiltrating lymphocytes in localized non-small cell lung cancer. This clone appeared a few times. Profiling relied on immunoSEQ multiplex PCR, and the TCRdb table lists in-frame clones only, not all of them. Found here are about 13,000 clones, approximately 85% of them singletons; the top ten hold roughly an eighth. V gave up 5 bases and J gave up 10 bases, with 19 bases separating them. CDR1 is SGHNT, CDR2 YYREEE, per germline (reference sequence). The CDR3 loop spans 15 amino acids. The gene calls are TRBV5-4 and TRBJ1-6; D gene ambiguous. The receptor was derived from a human donor with non-small cell lung cancer. Sequenced sample: lung tumor tissue. The CDR3 loop is CASSHDLAGESPLHF. In nucleotides, the CDR3 is TGTGCCAGCAGTCACGACCTAGCTGGGGAATCACCCCTCCACTTT.